A single sample is the source of the 18 T cell receptor beta chains below, sequenced in a study of OX40 agonist ivuxolimab in advanced cancers. Using immunoSEQ multiplex PCR, the repertoire was profiled, and TCRdb retains in-frame clones only, with some absent. The sample yields tens of thousands of clones, around 87% seen once. This material consisted of CD4+ or CD8+ T cells sorted from blood, taken in a trial of the OX40 agonist ivuxolimab. These receptor sequences come from an adult with an advanced solid tumor such as melanoma, head and neck, liver or kidney cancer.

The chain couples TRBV4-2 to TRBJ2-3, with 9 positions matching TRBD2. Trimming cost V 0 bases and J 2 bases; bases outside gene matches: 12. This CDR3 has 19 residues. CDR1 and CDR2 (germline): LGHNA, YNFKEQ. This chain's CDR3 is CASSQEGPYSGGYTDTQYF. CDR3 coding DNA: TGTGCCAGCAGCCAAGAAGGACCATATAGCGGGGGATACACAGATACGCAGTATTTT.

The CDR3 loop is CASRPGQSYNEQFF. CDR3 sequence (DNA): TGTGCCAGCAGGCCGGGACAGAGCTACAATGAGCAGTTCTTC. This rearrangement joins TRBV6-5 to TRBJ2-1; 7 bases match TRBD1. Per the germline V gene, CDR1 is MNHEY and CDR2 is SVGAGI. This CDR3 is built from 14 residues. With V trimmed by 6 bases and J by 3 bases, 5 bases remained unmatched.

The V and J genes are TRBV27 and TRBJ1-6; 9 bases agree with TRBD1. The V and J ends lost 3 bases and 6 bases, in that order; junction bases with no gene match: 6. CDR1 and CDR2 (germline): MNHEY, SMNVEV (reference sequence). The CDR3 extends over 16 amino acids. The CDR3 region is CASSFRRDRANSPLHF. The CDR3 nucleotides are TGTGCCAGCAGTTTCCGCCGGGACAGGGCTAATTCACCCCTCCACTTT.

The chain couples TRBV4-3 to TRBJ2-2, with D unresolved. CDR3 size: 13 residues. Trimming pared 3 bases from V and 2 bases from J, leaving 4 bases between. Germline V gene sequence: CDR1 LGHNA, CDR2 YSLEER. The CDR3, as DNA: TGCGCCAGCAGCCAGGAAAACACCGGGGAGCTGTTTTTT. This encodes CASSQENTGELFF.

This rearrangement joins TRBV4-1 to TRBJ2-7; no clear D. Germline CDR1 is MGHRA and CDR2 is YSYEKL. This CDR3 contains 14 residues. V was shortened by 4 bases and J by 0 bases, with 10 bases between the two germline ends. Here the CDR3 DNA reads TGCGCCAGCAGCCCCATGCTGAGCTCCTACGAGCAGTACTTC. Translated, it gives CASSPMLSSYEQYF.

The chain couples TRBV2 to TRBJ2-7; TRBD1 matches 7 bases. This CDR3 region has 13 residues. CDR1 and CDR2 from the germline V gene are SNHLY and FYNNEI. Trimming cost V 5 bases and J 2 bases; bases outside gene matches: 3. Here the CDR3 reads CASSWTGAYEQYF. DNA of the CDR3: TGTGCCAGCAGTTGGACAGGAGCCTACGAGCAGTACTTC.

The table lists this clone with a few counts. The rearrangement joins TRBV6-1 to TRBJ1-5; D gene unclear. V was trimmed by 5 bases and J by 5 bases, leaving 13 bases between them. Per the germline V gene, CDR1 is MNHNS and CDR2 is SASEGT. This CDR3 is 14 amino acids long. The CDR3 DNA is TGTGCCAGCAGTTCTTTTGACATCGATCAGCCCCAGCATTTT. It codes for CASSSFDIDQPQHF.

Here the CDR3 DNA reads TGTGCCAGCAGCTATCGGCAAACAGTTCCGCGCTACTACGAGCAGTACTTC. As protein: CASSYRQTVPRYYEQYF. The chain combines TRBV28 with TRBJ2-7; D unresolved. Germline values: CDR1 MDHEN, CDR2 SYDVKM. The CDR3 has 17 residues. Trimming took 6 bases from V and 3 from J, leaving 24 bases between them.

This sequence joins TRBV25-1 and TRBJ2-7, with D tentatively TRBD1 (6 bases). The CDR3 consists of 15 residues. V shed 5 bases and J shed 6 bases, with 20 bases lying between them. In germline, CDR1 is MGHDK, CDR2 SYGVNS. This CDR3 is CASSLATGSLGEQYF. The CDR3 nucleotides are TGTGCCAGCAGTCTGGCAACAGGGAGTCTAGGCGAGCAGTACTTC.

By sample share, this clone is medium-sized. V and J are TRBV7-8 and TRBJ1-2; D is possibly TRBD1 (5 bases). Germline loops: CDR1 SGHVS, CDR2 FQNEAQ. V was cut by 1 base and J by 6 bases, with 18 bases left in between. This CDR3 region has 16 residues. The CDR3 is CASSLDQGWFGDGYTF. The DNA for the CDR3 is TGTGCCAGCAGCTTAGATCAGGGATGGTTCGGCGATGGCTACACCTTC. The entire variable domain, with the rest obtained from reference TRBV7-8 and TRBJ1-2, is as follows: GAGVSQSPRYKVAKRGQDVALRCDPISGHVSLFWYQQALGQGPEFLTYFQNEAQLDKSGLPSDRFFAERPEGSVSTLKIQRTQQEDSAVYLCASSLDQGWFGDGYTFGSGTRLTVV.

The V and J genes are TRBV14 and TRBJ2-6; possibly TRBD1 for D (6 bases). CDR3 size: 18 residues. The V and J ends lost 4 bases and 0 bases respectively, with 16 bases between them. CDR1 SGHDN and CDR2 FVKESK come from the germline V gene. Written as DNA, the CDR3 is TGTGCCAGCAGCCCGGACAGCCCGTCCACCTCTGGGGCCAACGTCCTGACTTTC. Encoded protein: CASSPDSPSTSGANVLTF. Supplemented by reference TRBV14 and TRBJ2-6, the full variable domain reads EAGVTQFPSHSVIEKGQTVTLRCDPISGHDNLYWYRRVMGKEIKFLLHFVKESKQDESGMPNNRFLAERTGGTYSTLKVQPAELEDSGVYFCASSPDSPSTSGANVLTFGAGSRLTVL.

This clone is labeled medium-sized. The rearrangement uses TRBV4-2 and TRBJ1-2; D may be TRBD1 (5 bases). This CDR3 comprises 15 residues. Germline CDR1 and CDR2: LGHNA and YNFKEQ. Trimming removed 0 bases at V and 5 bases at J, with 13 bases between. The CDR3 DNA reads TGTGCCAGCAGCCAAGAGGGGGGTACGACTTATGGCTACACCTTC. This sequence encodes CASSQEGGTTYGYTF.

The chain is built from TRBV7-8 and TRBJ2-2; the match to TRBD1 covers 8 bases. V trimming: 0 bases; J trimming: 1 base; junction bases outside the gene matches: 4. Germline V gives CDR1 SGHVS, CDR2 FQNEAQ. The CDR3 covers 17 residues. The CDR3 reads CASSLASGTGNTGELFF. CDR3 DNA sequence: TGTGCCAGCAGCTTAGCATCCGGGACAGGGAACACCGGGGAGCTGTTTTTT.

The gene calls are TRBV5-6 and TRBJ1-1, with TRBD1 identical over 12 bases. CDR3 length: 15 residues. CDR1 SGHDT and CDR2 YYEEEE come from the germline V gene. Losses at the gene ends were 2 bases for V and 5 bases for J; bases not matched to a gene: 4. The CDR3 nucleotides are TGTGCCAGCAGCTTCGGGGACAGGGGGCAAACTGAAGCTTTCTTT. It translates to CASSFGDRGQTEAFF.

This clone was counted a single time. V usage is TRBV6-5 and J usage is TRBJ2-3, with 7 nucleotides matching TRBD2. The CDR3 spans 14 residues. The germline CDR1 and CDR2 sequences are MNHEY and SVGAGI. J was trimmed by 3 bases and V by 2 bases; bases with no gene match: 2. CDR3 DNA sequence: TGTGCCAGCAGTTACGAAGCGGGGACAGATACGCAGTATTTT. This translates into CASSYEAGTDTQYF.

Points on this clone: At one end, the junction sequence differs from germline, possibly due to a read error. The V gene is TRBV7-9, the J gene TRBJ2-7; the D gene could be TRBD1 or TRBD2 (6 bases each). This CDR3 spans 13 amino acids. CDR1 and CDR2 (germline): SEHNR, FQNEAQ (reference sequence). The CDR3 region has the DNA TGTGCCAGCAGCCTAGCGCAGGGGTACGAGCAGTACTTC. This sequence encodes CASSLAQGYEQYF.

J is TRBJ2-5 and V is TRBV27; 9 nucleotides agree with TRBD2. With 2 bases clipped from V and 4 bases from J, the junction kept 14 bases outside the gene matches. Germline loops: CDR1 MNHEY, CDR2 SMNVEV (reference sequence). The CDR3 is made up of 18 amino acids. The CDR3 bases are TGTGCCAGCAGTTTACTCTCTGGGGAGCGGGAGGCTGGAGAGACCCAGTACTTC. Its translation is CASSLLSGEREAGETQYF.

Only one count was recorded for this clone. The rearrangement uses TRBV9 and TRBJ1-3, with D possibly matching TRBD1 (5 bases). Germline V gives CDR1 SGDLS, CDR2 YYNGEE. The V gene lost 4 bases and the J gene lost 0 bases, with 17 bases spanning the gap. The CDR3 is 17 residues long. The CDR3 nucleotides read TGTGCCAGCAGCCCCACAGCTGGGGCCAGCTCTGGAAACACCATATATTTT. Its translation is CASSPTAGASSGNTIYF.